The 28 T cell receptor beta chains in this list originate from one sample, sequenced in a study of blood T cells in healthy people across ages. Sample-barcoded 5' priming and a J-beta primer mix drove a second PCR of roughly 6 to 12 cycles. MiXCR was run by TCRdb on the 5' RACE reads, yielding one entry per CDR3 protein. The sample lists approximately 940,000 distinct CDR3 sequences; approximately 49% were seen once. The sequenced sample was blood. The receptors come from a man in his thirties or forties in good health.

The CDR3 DNA reads TGCAGTGCTAGGCTGACAGGGGGGTCCAATCAGCCCCAGCATTTT. Translating it yields CSARLTGGSNQPQHF. This sequence joins TRBV20-1 and TRBJ1-5; 9 bases line up with TRBD1. Germline V gene lookup returns CDR1 DFQATT and CDR2 SNEGSKA (reference sequence). The V and J ends lost 3 bases and 3 bases, in that order; junction bases with no gene match: 6. This CDR3 is 15 amino acids long.

The chain uses TRBV27 and TRBJ2-3, with 7 positions matching TRBD1. The junction had 8 bases not matched to a gene; V was cut back by 6 bases and J by 2 bases. The length of the CDR3 is 15 residues. Germline values: CDR1 MNHEY, CDR2 SMNVEV (reference sequence). CDR3 DNA sequence: TGTGCCAGCAGCCTACAGGGGCTTCACACAGATACGCAGTATTTT. This gives the protein CASSLQGLHTDTQYF.

The CDR3 DNA is TGTGCCAGCAGCGTAGCCAGGGGCGAGCAGTATTTT. Its translation is CASSVARGEQYF. This chain joins TRBV9 and TRBJ2-3, with D tentatively TRBD1 (6 bases). Trimming left V 0 bases short and J 11 bases short, with 10 bases between. The V gene's germline CDR1 is SGDLS and CDR2 YYNGEE. The CDR3 extends over 12 amino acids.

This clonotype occurred once. The V and J genes are TRBV29-1 and TRBJ2-5; 7 positions match TRBD1. Gene TRBJ2-7 matches the end of the DNA better, so the J call may be wrong. This CDR3 is built from 13 residues. The germline gives CDR1 SQVTM, CDR2 ANQGSEA. CDR3 DNA sequence: TGCAGCGTTCCGCGACAGGGATCCCCCGAGCAGTACTTC. It codes for CSVPRQGSPEQYF.

This clonotype was seen a few times. The chain employs TRBV28 and TRBJ2-1, with D possibly TRBD1 on 6 matching bases. The V end lost 3 bases, the J end lost 11 bases, and 11 bases lay between the germline ends. Looked up from germline, CDR1 is MDHEN and CDR2 is SYDVKM. This CDR3 is 12 amino acids long. CDR3 coding DNA: TGTGCCAGCAGTTTTACAGGGCCACAGCAGTTCTTC. Translated: CASSFTGPQQFF.

This chain uses TRBV20-1 with TRBJ2-3, with D tentatively TRBD1 (5 bases). V dropped 2 bases and J dropped 5 bases, with 11 bases sitting between them. CDR3 length: 13 amino acids. Germline CDR1 reads DFQATT; CDR2 reads SNEGSKA (reference sequence). The CDR3 region has the DNA TGCAGTGCTAGATCAGGGTACAGAGATACGCAGTATTTT. Protein sequence: CSARSGYRDTQYF.

This rearrangement joins TRBV14 to TRBJ2-7, with 9 bases matching TRBD1. J was trimmed by 6 bases and V by 1 base; bases with no gene match: 10. The CDR3 contains 16 residues. CDR1 is SGHDN and CDR2 is FVKESK in the germline V gene. The CDR3 DNA is TGTGCCAGCAGCCAAGCCCCAGGGACAGGGATTCGCGAGCAGTACTTC. As protein: CASSQAPGTGIREQYF.

The chain is built from TRBV9 and TRBJ2-3; D might be TRBD2 (5 bases). The CDR3 covers 14 residues. Germline-derived CDR1 and CDR2 are SGDLS and YYNGEE. V shed 0 bases and J shed 6 bases, with 11 bases lying between them. The CDR3 nucleotides read TGTGCCAGCAGCGTAGCTCCTAGCCAGGATACGCAGTATTTT. As protein: CASSVAPSQDTQYF.

The V gene is TRBV27, the J gene TRBJ2-1, with 14 bases aligning to TRBD2. Germline V gene data show CDR1 as MNHEY and CDR2 as SMNVEV (reference sequence). This CDR3 contains 15 residues. Trimming cost V 8 bases and J 6 bases; bases outside gene matches: 6. CDR3 amino acids: CASRLAGGPFNEQFF. In DNA, the CDR3 is TGTGCCAGCCGACTAGCGGGGGGGCCATTCAATGAGCAGTTCTTC.

CDR3: CSARAQGIYNSYEQYF. In DNA, the CDR3 is TGCAGTGCTAGAGCACAGGGGATATACAACTCCTACGAGCAGTACTTC. The chain carries TRBV20-1 and TRBJ2-7; TRBD1 matches at 7 bases. The CDR3 sequence is 16 residues long. V lost 1 base, J lost 0 bases, and 9 bases stayed unmatched. The germline CDR1 and CDR2 sequences are DFQATT and SNEGSKA (reference sequence).

CDR3 residues: CASSSSAGELFF. CDR3 bases: TGTGCCAGCAGTTCCTCTGCCGGGGAGCTGTTTTTT. The V gene is TRBV12-3 or TRBV12-4, the J gene TRBJ2-2; D not resolved. The CDR3 consists of 12 residues. V lost 4 bases, J lost 6 bases, and 6 bases lay in between.

The J gene is TRBJ1-4, the V gene TRBV20-1; D remains ambiguous. The germline V gene has CDR1 DFQATT and CDR2 SNEGSKA (reference sequence). CDR3 size: 13 residues. Trimming left V 1 base short and J 8 bases short, with 11 bases between. CDR3 protein: CSARGPAGEKLFF. CDR3 bases: TGCAGTGCTAGAGGCCCGGCGGGGGAAAAACTGTTTTTT.

There are a few counts of this clonotype. The rearrangement links TRBV5-1 to TRBJ2-7; a weak D match, TRBD2 (6 bases). Germline values: CDR1 SGHRS, CDR2 YFSETQ. The CDR3 has 14 residues. V was clipped by 3 bases and J by 0 bases, with 10 bases between them. Here the CDR3 DNA reads TGCGCCAGCAGCTCCGGGACTTACTCCTACGAGCAGTACTTC. Translating it yields CASSSGTYSYEQYF.

The chain carries TRBV10-3 and TRBJ1-2; D is unresolved. V lost 2 bases to trimming and J lost 4 bases, with 8 bases between them. The length of the CDR3 is 13 residues. CDR1 and CDR2 (germline): ENHRY, SYGVKD. CDR3 nucleotide sequence: TGTGCCATCAGTGAGAACTGGGGCTATGGCTACACCTTC. Its translation: CAISENWGYGYTF.

The rearrangement uses TRBV27 and TRBJ2-7, with 8 positions matching TRBD1. Germline lookup yields CDR1 MNHEY and CDR2 SMNVEV (reference sequence). The V and J ends lost 6 bases and 0 bases, in that order; junction bases with no gene match: 4. The CDR3 has 14 residues. CDR3 residues: CASRPDRASYEQYF. The CDR3 DNA sequence: TGTGCCAGCAGACCGGACAGGGCCTCCTACGAGCAGTACTTC.

This sequence joins TRBV5-6 and TRBJ1-1; D is undetermined. Germline CDR1 is SGHDT and CDR2 is YYEEEE. V shed 1 base and J shed 2 bases, with 15 bases lying between them. The CDR3 length is 16 residues. The CDR3 loop reads CASSLSGEFGNTEAFF. DNA for the CDR3: TGTGCCAGCAGCTTGTCTGGGGAGTTCGGCAACACTGAAGCTTTCTTT.

V gene TRBV14 combines with J gene TRBJ1-1; D may be TRBD1 (5 bases). Germline CDR1 is SGHDN and CDR2 is FVKESK. The germline V and J ends were trimmed by 1 base and 5 bases, with 14 bases remaining between them. The CDR3 totals 15 residues. CDR3 amino acids: CASSQVRGRGTEAFF. The CDR3 nucleotides read TGTGCCAGCAGCCAAGTCCGGGGACGGGGGACTGAAGCTTTCTTT.

The gene calls are TRBV7-3 and TRBJ2-5; D not certain. CDR1 is SGHTA and CDR2 is FQGTGA in the germline V gene. The V and J ends lost 4 bases and 4 bases respectively, with 7 bases between them. The CDR3 length is 12 residues. CDR3: CASSSDLETQYF. The CDR3 DNA sequence: TGTGCCAGCAGCTCCGACCTAGAGACCCAGTACTTC.

There are a few counts of this clonotype. J is TRBJ2-1 and V is TRBV6-1; 13 bases map to TRBD2. J was trimmed by 2 bases and V by 4 bases; bases with no gene match: 2. The V gene's germline CDR1 is MNHNS and CDR2 SASEGT. CDR3 size: 16 residues. CDR3 DNA sequence: TGTGCCAGCAGTGGAACTAGCGGGGGGGCCTACAATGAGCAGTTCTTC. It specifies CASSGTSGGAYNEQFF.

The V and J genes are TRBV27 and TRBJ2-5; D remains ambiguous. V was pared by 5 bases and J by 5 bases, with 15 bases between. The V gene's germline CDR1 is MNHEY and CDR2 SMNVEV (reference sequence). The CDR3 covers 14 residues. The CDR3 sequence is CASSISVSGETQYF. The CDR3, as DNA: TGTGCCAGCAGTATCTCGGTGTCCGGGGAGACCCAGTACTTC.

The chain carries TRBV2 and TRBJ2-5, with D maybe TRBD2 (6 bases). This CDR3 has 14 amino acids. V lost 4 bases and J lost 6, with 15 bases in between. Germline V gene data show CDR1 as SNHLY and CDR2 as FYNNEI. For the CDR3, the DNA is TGTGCCAGCAGTGGTTTCGGAGGGGCTAAGACCCAGTACTTC. It yields the protein CASSGFGGAKTQYF.

Here the CDR3 DNA reads TGCAGTGCTAGCCCGCTAGTCCCCCTAACCTACGAGCAGTACTTC. It translates to CSASPLVPLTYEQYF. The chain links TRBV20-1 to TRBJ2-7; D unresolved. Per the germline V gene, CDR1 is DFQATT and CDR2 is SNEGSKA (reference sequence). Trimming shortened V by 3 bases and J by 2 bases, and 17 bases separated the two germline ends. The CDR3 sequence is 15 residues long.

This clonotype has more than one count but fewer than ten. The V and J genes are TRBV5-1 and TRBJ1-2; possibly TRBD1 for D (5 bases). The CDR3 totals 13 residues. CDR1 is SGHRS and CDR2 is YFSETQ in the germline V gene. V gave up 0 bases and J gave up 5 bases, with 8 bases separating them. This CDR3 reads CASSLDWGYGYTF. Written as DNA, the CDR3 is TGCGCCAGCAGCTTGGACTGGGGGTATGGCTACACCTTC. Looking up the rest from reference TRBV5-1 and TRBJ1-2 gives the full variable domain: KAGVTQTPRYLIKTRGQQVTLSCSPISGHRSVSWYQQTPGQGLQFLFEYFSETQRNKGNFPGRFSGRQFSNSRSEMNVSTLELGDSALYLCASSLDWGYGYTFGSGTRLTVV.

This clonotype was seen once. The rearrangement uses TRBV7-2 and TRBJ1-2; no definite D call. Trimming left V 1 base short and J 5 bases short, with 11 bases between. The germline V gene has CDR1 SGHTA and CDR2 FQGNSA. This CDR3 is built from 14 residues. CDR3 sequence reads: CASSLEFYGYGYTF. The CDR3 DNA reads TGTGCCAGCAGCTTAGAATTTTACGGGTATGGCTACACCTTC.

For this clonotype: This may come from a read error, since a much larger clone is one base off. The CDR3, as DNA: TGCGCCAGCAGCTTGACGGACACTGGAGCTTTCTTT. This translates into CASSLTDTGAFF. This rearrangement joins TRBV5-1 to TRBJ1-1; weak D call: TRBD1 (5 bases). This CDR3 has 12 amino acids. Germline V lookup: CDR1 SGHRS, CDR2 YFSETQ.

The chain has TRBV20-1 and TRBJ1-2; D is ambiguous. The CDR3 length is 14 residues. Germline-derived CDR1 and CDR2 are DFQATT and SNEGSKA (reference sequence). V lost 0 bases and J lost 4, with 12 bases in between. CDR3 sequence (DNA): TGCAGTGCTAGAGAGCAGGAGGAGGTCTATGGCTACACCTTC. Translated, it gives CSAREQEEVYGYTF.

The chain uses TRBV28 and TRBJ1-2, with 11 bases matching TRBD1. Trimming cost V 1 base and J 6 bases; bases outside gene matches: 7. The germline CDR1 and CDR2 sequences are MDHEN and SYDVKM. The CDR3 contains 16 residues. CDR3 loop: CASSLSRTGGRDGYTF. The CDR3 nucleotides are TGTGCCAGCAGTTTATCCCGGACAGGGGGCCGGGATGGCTACACCTTC.

CDR3 DNA sequence: TGTGCCAGCAGGGAGGTGTTGGCCGGCGAGCAGTACTTC. Protein product: CASREVLAGEQYF. The V gene is TRBV2, the J gene TRBJ2-7, with a tentative D call TRBD2 (5 bases). V was shortened by 6 bases and J by 6 bases, with 15 bases between the two germline ends. CDR1 is SNHLY, CDR2 FYNNEI, per germline. The CDR3 covers 13 residues.